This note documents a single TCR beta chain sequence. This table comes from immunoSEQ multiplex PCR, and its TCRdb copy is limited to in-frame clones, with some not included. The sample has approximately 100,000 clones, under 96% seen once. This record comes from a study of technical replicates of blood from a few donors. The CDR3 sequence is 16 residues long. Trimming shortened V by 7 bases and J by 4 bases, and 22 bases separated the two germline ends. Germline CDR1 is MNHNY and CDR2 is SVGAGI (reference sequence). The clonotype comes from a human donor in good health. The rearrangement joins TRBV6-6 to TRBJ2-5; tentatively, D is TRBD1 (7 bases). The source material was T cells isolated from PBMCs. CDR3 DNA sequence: TGTGCCAGCAACAAAGAATACAGGGGAGCGGGAGAGACCCAGTACTTC. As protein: CASNKEYRGAGETQYF.